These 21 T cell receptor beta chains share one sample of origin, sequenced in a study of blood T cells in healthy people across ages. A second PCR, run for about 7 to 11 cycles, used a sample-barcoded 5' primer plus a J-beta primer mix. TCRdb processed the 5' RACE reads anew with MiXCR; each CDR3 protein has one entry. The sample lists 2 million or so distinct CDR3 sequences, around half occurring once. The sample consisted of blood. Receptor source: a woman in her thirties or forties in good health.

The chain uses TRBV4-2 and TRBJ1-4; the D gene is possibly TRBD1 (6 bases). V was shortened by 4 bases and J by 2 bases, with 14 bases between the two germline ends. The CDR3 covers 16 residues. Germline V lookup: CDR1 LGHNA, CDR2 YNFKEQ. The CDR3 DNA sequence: TGTGCCAGCAGCCGCACACCAGGGGCTACTAATGAAAAACTGTTTTTT. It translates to CASSRTPGATNEKLFF.

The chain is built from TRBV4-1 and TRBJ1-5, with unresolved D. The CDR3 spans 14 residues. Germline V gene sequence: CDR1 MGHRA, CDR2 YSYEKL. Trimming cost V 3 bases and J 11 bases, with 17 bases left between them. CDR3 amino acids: CASSQGIFTSSQHF. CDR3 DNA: TGCGCCAGCAGCCAGGGCATATTTACGTCGTCCCAGCATTTT.

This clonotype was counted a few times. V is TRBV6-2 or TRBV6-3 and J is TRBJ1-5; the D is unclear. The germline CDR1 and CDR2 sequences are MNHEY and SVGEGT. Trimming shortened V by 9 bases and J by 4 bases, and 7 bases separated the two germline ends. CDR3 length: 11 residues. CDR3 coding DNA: TGTGCCAGTGGAGCGAATCAGCCCCAGCATTTT. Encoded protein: CASGANQPQHF.

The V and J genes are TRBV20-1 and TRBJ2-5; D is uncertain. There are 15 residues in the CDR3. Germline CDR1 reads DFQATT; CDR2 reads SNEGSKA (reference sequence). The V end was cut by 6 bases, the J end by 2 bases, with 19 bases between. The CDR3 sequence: CSAPSLAAKQETQYF. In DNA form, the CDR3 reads TGCAGTGCCCCGTCTCTGGCGGCCAAACAAGAGACCCAGTACTTC.

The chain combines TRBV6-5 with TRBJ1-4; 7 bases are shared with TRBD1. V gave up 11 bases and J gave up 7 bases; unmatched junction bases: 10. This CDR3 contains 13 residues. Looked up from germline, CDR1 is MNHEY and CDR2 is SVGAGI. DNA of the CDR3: TGTGCCGTGCGACAGGGCCAGAGTGAAAAACTGTTTTTT. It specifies CAVRQGQSEKLFF.

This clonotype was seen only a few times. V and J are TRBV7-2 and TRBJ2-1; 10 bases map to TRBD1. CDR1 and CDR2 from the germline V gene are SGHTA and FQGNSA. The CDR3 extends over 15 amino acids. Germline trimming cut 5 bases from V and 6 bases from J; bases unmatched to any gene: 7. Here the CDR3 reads CASSPRDRGTNEQFF. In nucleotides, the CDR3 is TGTGCCAGCAGCCCCAGGGACAGGGGAACCAATGAGCAGTTCTTC.

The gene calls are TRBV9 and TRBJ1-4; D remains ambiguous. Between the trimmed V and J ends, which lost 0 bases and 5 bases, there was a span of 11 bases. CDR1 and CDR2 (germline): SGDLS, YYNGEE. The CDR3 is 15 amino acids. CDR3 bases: TGTGCCAGCAGCGTAGAAGGACGCCCAAATGAAAAACTGTTTTTT. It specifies CASSVEGRPNEKLFF.

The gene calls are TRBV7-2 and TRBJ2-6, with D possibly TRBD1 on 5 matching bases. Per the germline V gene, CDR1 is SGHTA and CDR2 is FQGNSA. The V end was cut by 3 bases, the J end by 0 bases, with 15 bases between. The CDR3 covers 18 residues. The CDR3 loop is CASSFRQTTLSGANVLTF. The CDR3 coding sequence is TGTGCCAGCAGCTTCCGACAGACGACCCTCTCTGGGGCCAACGTCCTGACTTTC.

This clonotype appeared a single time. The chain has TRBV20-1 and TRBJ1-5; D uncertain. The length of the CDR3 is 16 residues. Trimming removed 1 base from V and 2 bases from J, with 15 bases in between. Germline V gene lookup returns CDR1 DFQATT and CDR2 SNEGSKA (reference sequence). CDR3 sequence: CSARAGVQDRNQPQHF. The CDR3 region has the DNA TGCAGTGCTAGAGCCGGGGTCCAGGACCGCAATCAGCCCCAGCATTTT.

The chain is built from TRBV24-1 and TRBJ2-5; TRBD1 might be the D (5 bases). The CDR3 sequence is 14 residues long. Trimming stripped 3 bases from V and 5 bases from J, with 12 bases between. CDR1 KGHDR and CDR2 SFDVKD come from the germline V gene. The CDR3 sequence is CATSDQQVGETQYF. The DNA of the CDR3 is TGTGCCACCAGTGATCAACAGGTGGGGGAGACCCAGTACTTC.

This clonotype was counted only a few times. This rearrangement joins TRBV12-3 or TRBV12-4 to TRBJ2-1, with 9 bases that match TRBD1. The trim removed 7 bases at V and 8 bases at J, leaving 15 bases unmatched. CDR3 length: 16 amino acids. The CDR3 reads CASTQPGQGGIDEQFF. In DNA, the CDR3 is TGTGCCAGCACCCAACCGGGACAGGGAGGAATCGATGAGCAGTTCTTC.

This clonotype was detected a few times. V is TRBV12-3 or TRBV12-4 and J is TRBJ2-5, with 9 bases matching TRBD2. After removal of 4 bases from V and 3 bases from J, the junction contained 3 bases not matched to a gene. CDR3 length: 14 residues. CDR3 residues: CASSSRTSEETQYF. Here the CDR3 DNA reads TGTGCCAGCAGTTCTCGGACTAGCGAAGAGACCCAGTACTTC.

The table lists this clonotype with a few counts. This CDR3 reads CASSVRGGSYNEQFF. The CDR3 region has the DNA TGTGCCAGCAGTGTCCGGGGGGGCTCCTACAATGAGCAGTTCTTC. The gene calls are TRBV6-1 and TRBJ2-1; 8 bases line up with TRBD2. Germline CDR1 is MNHNS and CDR2 is SASEGT. There are 15 residues in the CDR3. Germline trimming cut 4 bases from V and 0 bases from J; bases unmatched to any gene: 2.

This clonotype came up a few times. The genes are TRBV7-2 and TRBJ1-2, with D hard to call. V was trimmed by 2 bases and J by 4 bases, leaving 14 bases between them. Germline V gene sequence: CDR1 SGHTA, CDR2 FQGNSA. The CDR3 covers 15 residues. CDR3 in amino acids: CASSLTPGRTYGYTF. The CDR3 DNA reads TGTGCCAGCAGCTTAACCCCCGGAAGAACCTATGGCTACACCTTC.

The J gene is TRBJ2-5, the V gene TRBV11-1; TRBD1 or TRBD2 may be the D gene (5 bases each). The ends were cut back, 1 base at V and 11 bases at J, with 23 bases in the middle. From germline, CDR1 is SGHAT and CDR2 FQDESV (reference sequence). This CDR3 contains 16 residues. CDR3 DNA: TGTGCCAGCAGCTTAGTTGAGGGGCCGACGTCTAATGAGCAGTACTTC. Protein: CASSLVEGPTSNEQYF.

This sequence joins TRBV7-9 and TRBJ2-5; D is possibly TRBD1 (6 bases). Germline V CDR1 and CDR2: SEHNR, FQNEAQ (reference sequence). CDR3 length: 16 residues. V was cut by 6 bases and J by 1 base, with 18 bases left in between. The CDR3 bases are TGTGCCAGCAGTTCCCGGGACACCCAGCCCCAAGAGACCCAGTACTTC. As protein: CASSSRDTQPQETQYF.

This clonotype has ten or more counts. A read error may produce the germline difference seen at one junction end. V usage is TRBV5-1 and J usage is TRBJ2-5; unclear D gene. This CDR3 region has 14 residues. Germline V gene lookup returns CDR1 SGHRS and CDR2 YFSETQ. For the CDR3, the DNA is TGTGCCAGCAGCTTAGGGTCCGTTGGGGAGACCCAGTACTTC. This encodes CASSLGSVGETQYF. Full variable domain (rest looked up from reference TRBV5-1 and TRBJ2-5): KAGVTQTPRYLIKTRGQQVTLSCSPISGHRSVSWYQQTPGQGLQFLFEYFSETQRNKGNFPGRFSGRQFSNSRSEMNVSTLELGDSALYLCASSLGSVGETQYFGPGTRLLVL.

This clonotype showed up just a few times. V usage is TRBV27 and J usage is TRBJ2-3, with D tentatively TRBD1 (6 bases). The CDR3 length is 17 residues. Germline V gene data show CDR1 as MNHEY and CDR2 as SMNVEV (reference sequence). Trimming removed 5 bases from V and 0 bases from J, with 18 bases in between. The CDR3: CASSHGATGHSTDTQYF. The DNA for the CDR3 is TGTGCCAGCAGTCACGGAGCAACAGGGCACAGCACAGATACGCAGTATTTT.

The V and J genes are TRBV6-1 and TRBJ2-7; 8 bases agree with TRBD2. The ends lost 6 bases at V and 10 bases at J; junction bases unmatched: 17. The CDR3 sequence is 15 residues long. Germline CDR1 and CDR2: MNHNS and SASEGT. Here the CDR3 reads CASRGAGGRVDTQYF. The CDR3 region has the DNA TGTGCCAGCAGGGGGGCGGGGGGCAGAGTGGACACTCAGTACTTC.

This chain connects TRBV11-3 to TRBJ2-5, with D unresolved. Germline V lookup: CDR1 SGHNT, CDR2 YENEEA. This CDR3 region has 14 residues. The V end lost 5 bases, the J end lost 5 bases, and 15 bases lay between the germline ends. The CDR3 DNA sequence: TGTGCCAGCAGCGGATTTGGCACGAAGGAGACCCAGTACTTC. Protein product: CASSGFGTKETQYF.

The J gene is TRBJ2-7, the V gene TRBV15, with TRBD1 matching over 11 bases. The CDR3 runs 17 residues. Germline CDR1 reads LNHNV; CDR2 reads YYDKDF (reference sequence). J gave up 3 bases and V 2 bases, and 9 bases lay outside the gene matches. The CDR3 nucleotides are TGTGCCACCAGCAGATTTCAGGCGGGGACAGGGGGCTACGAGCAGTACTTC. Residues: CATSRFQAGTGGYEQYF.